This T cell receptor (beta chain) was observed in a study of regulatory T cells in long-lasting Graves disease. Germline V gene sequence: CDR1 SEHNR, CDR2 FQNEAQ (reference sequence). The ends lost 1 base at V and 8 bases at J; junction bases unmatched: 14. This CDR3 comprises 18 residues. Ten or more counts support this clonotype. Sample time point: newly diagnosed GD, antithyroid drugs for less than 3 months. After RNA was extracted from PBMCs, the TCR library was made from it. Into tubes containing EDTA, roughly 10 milliliters of peripheral blood were drawn. In building TCR beta libraries, iRepertoire HTBI primers were used together with Arm-PCR of CDR3 regions. TCRdb redid the calling of the multiplex PCR reads with MiXCR, one entry per CDR3 protein. Of some 400,000 distinct CDR3 sequences in the sample, about 15% were seen once. The same sample was also used in a study of T cells in Graves' hyperthyroidism and ophthalmopathy. According to that study: Peripheral blood also featured most of the thyroid clonotypes expanded above 0.001.

This clonotype originated in a woman aged 30 to 39 with Graves disease. This chain joins TRBV7-9 and TRBJ2-1; TRBD2 aligns across 10 bases. Here the sequenced sample was peripheral blood mononuclear cells (PBMCs), taken at new diagnosis, from a patient treated with antithyroid drugs. CDR3 amino acids: CASSLERVSSGSSHEQFF. The CDR3 nucleotides are TGTGCCAGCAGCTTAGAACGGGTCTCTAGCGGGAGTAGCCATGAGCAGTTCTTC.